Below, 2 T cell receptor beta chains from the same sample are listed, as sequenced in a study of Graves' ophthalmopathy and Graves' hyperthyroidism. RNA transcripts yielded amplified TCR beta CDR3 regions. An initial RT-PCR round employing HTBI primers preceded a second-round multiplex PCR. One entry per CDR3 protein results from TCRdb running MiXCR on the multiplex PCR reads. The sample lists 680,000 or so distinct CDR3 sequences, 22% occurring once. Material: peripheral blood. These receptors were collected from a woman between 18 and 29 years old with stable Graves' hyperthyroidism. Some clones in this sample may be carry-over from other donors' samples.

This clonotype came up a few times. The V gene is TRBV6-4, the J gene TRBJ1-5; TRBD1 is a possible D gene (5 bases). Trimming left V 6 bases short and J 6 bases short, with 24 bases between. Germline CDR1 and CDR2: MRHNA and SNTAGT. The CDR3 totals 17 residues. CDR3 sequence reads: CASRPTPGPTAGQPQHF. The CDR3 DNA is TGTGCCAGCAGACCAACCCCGGGACCCACCGCGGGTCAGCCCCAGCATTTT.

This clonotype has a count of ten or more. V gene TRBV2 combines with J gene TRBJ2-1; D is perhaps TRBD2 (6 bases). V lost 6 bases, J lost 4 bases, and 13 bases lay in between. This CDR3 contains 14 residues. The V gene's germline CDR1 is SNHLY and CDR2 FYNNEI. The CDR3 DNA follows: TGTGCCAGCAGGGCCGTCCTAGCGTACAATGAGCAGTTCTTC. It yields the protein CASRAVLAYNEQFF.